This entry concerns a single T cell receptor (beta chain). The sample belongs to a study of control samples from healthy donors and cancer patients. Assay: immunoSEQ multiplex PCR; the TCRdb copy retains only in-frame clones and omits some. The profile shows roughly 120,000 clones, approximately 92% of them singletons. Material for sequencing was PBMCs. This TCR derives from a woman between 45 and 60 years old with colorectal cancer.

This CDR3 is CASRDSRETQYF. The CDR3 DNA is TGTGCCAGCCGGGACAGCCGAGAGACCCAGTACTTC. The rearrangement uses TRBV28 and TRBJ2-5, with 7 bases fitting TRBD1. From germline, CDR1 is MDHEN and CDR2 SYDVKM. CDR3 size: 12 residues. V gave up 8 bases and J gave up 4 bases; unmatched junction bases: 4.